This T cell receptor (beta chain) is drawn from a study of T cells in Graves' hyperthyroidism and ophthalmopathy (dated by TCRdb to between 2018 and 2021). Looking at the study overall: Peripheral blood was sampled at the time of initial diagnosis, prior to any treatment. To identify distinguishing TCR V-J signatures, a discovery cohort of around 98 patients was used, comprising fewer than 45 with Graves' ophthalmopathy and around 57 with stable Graves' hyperthyroidism. For training and testing, the 100 patients in the discovery cohort were randomly divided in a 7:3 ratio. Whether ophthalmopathy could be predicted prospectively was tested in an independent validation cohort made up of under 20 hyperthyroidism patients plus 17 patients who later progressed to ophthalmopathy. Thyroid tissue and blood T-cell repertoires from several Graves' hyperthyroidism patients were also compared in the study. According to the paper, TCR Vbeta CDR3 sequencing was carried out on 135 peripheral blood samples, which came from 40 to 45 ophthalmopathy, under 80 hyperthyroidism and roughly 17 progressor patients. Following sampling, methimazole starting at 30 mg daily was given to hyperthyroidism patients, and high-dose intravenous methylprednisolone was given to ophthalmopathy patients.

The junction shows trimming of 0 bases on V and 4 bases on J, plus 10 bases between the germline ends. According to the germline V gene, CDR1 reads SGHRS and CDR2 reads YFSETQ. Its CDR3 holds 14 amino acids, cysteine through phenylalanine. The DNA shown is the 42-base CDR3, in frame from base 1. Amplification of TCR beta CDR3 regions was carried out from RNA transcripts. For the first round of RT-PCR on the TCR CDR3, the HTBI primer set was used together with the Qiagen OneStep RT-PCR kit. A second multiplex PCR round built the libraries, followed by size selection and purification. Libraries were sequenced paired-end with 100 bp reads on an Illumina HiSeq2000. For the original study's pipeline: Raw data were processed with SOAPnuke, discarding reads with adapters, uncalled bases, mean Phred below 15, or no exact constant-primer or identifier match. High-quality paired reads were merged with COPE v1.2.5, and unique nucleotide sequences were defined as clonotypes. Clonotypes were aligned to IMGT TRBV, TRBD and TRBJ reference segments using MiTCR v1.1. The analysis included only V-J combinations with a frequency above 0.0001, which together covered more than 99% of the repertoires. The TCS score was defined as the ratio of F50 (clonal expansion) to E x V (chaos), calculated using BLOSUM62-based TCRdist between CDR3 peptides within each V-J. Welch's t-statistics and random forest reduced 500 to 550 V-J features to under 15, which were used in a naive Bayes classifier (R e1071). TCRdb passed the public sequencing reads through fastp at Q25 and MiXCR, retaining productive beta sequences. One record per CDR3 amino acid sequence lists the most common genes and DNA. TCRdb's processing, not the authors', yielded these V and J calls. The sample table holds some 360,000 distinct CDR3 sequences, of which over 11% were seen once. In total, the top ten clones hold 11% of the sample.

Findings and caveats that apply to the study as a whole: Sample size was not statistically predetermined, and investigators were not blinded to group allocation. In validation, progression to ophthalmopathy was predicted by the model with 70.59% sensitivity and 72.22% specificity, a median of approximately 6.5 months before onset. Ophthalmopathy was separated from stable hyperthyroidism by a 13 V-J signature model, with approximately 85% sensitivity and roughly 81% specificity obtained in cross-validation and 80%/75% obtained in testing. Most expanded thyroid clonotypes (frequency above 0.001) were also detected in blood, a finding suggesting that blood repertoires may reflect thyroid immune responses.

Note on this clonotype: Its cognate antigen has yet to be identified. Base-call qualities are not available, and no considerably larger clone is one nucleotide away.

A patient counted as having stable Graves' hyperthyroidism if no progression to ophthalmopathy occurred over 18 months of follow-up. The hyperthyroidism patients were between 18 and 65 years old and newly diagnosed, with a disease duration of less than 2 months. The study excluded patients with uncontrolled infections, other autoimmune diseases, pregnancy or lactation. Diagnoses were established on the basis of clinical symptoms, serum thyroxine and TRAb, thyroid ultrasound, and orbital computed tomography. PBMCs were separated from under 11 ml of fresh peripheral blood using Ficoll-Paque density gradient centrifugation. Total RNA was extracted with Trizol reagent, and quality was checked on an Agilent 2100 Bioanalyzer.

The specimen sequenced was blood. Here the chain combines TRBV5-1 and TRBJ2-5; the D gene is not confidently resolved. The clonotype originates from a woman aged 55-70 years with Graves' hyperthyroidism. The CDR3 region: CASSLGSWGETQYF. The nucleotide sequence is TGCGCCAGCAGCTTGGGATCATGGGGAGAGACCCAGTACTTC.